The next 19 T cell receptor beta chains were all read from a single sample in a study of blood T cell repertoires in COVID-19. Produced via immunoSEQ multiplex PCR; TCRdb's table is partial and in-frame only. The sample has more than 400,000 clones; less than 95% are singletons. The sequenced material came from PBMCs or T cells enriched from blood (not recorded which). Receptors originate from a man aged 18 to 29 who had recovered from COVID-19.

The CDR3 sequence is CASSQVLAGGRETQYF. CDR3 coding DNA: TGTGCCAGCAGCCAAGTTCTAGCGGGGGGCCGAGAGACCCAGTACTTC. The V call is TRBV14, the J call TRBJ2-5, with 11 nucleotides matching TRBD2. The V and J ends lost 1 base and 4 bases, in that order; junction bases with no gene match: 5. CDR3 length equals 16 residues. CDR1 and CDR2 (germline): SGHDN, FVKESK. Full variable domain (remainder filled in from reference TRBV14 and TRBJ2-5): EAGVTQFPSHSVIEKGQTVTLRCDPISGHDNLYWYRRVMGKEIKFLLHFVKESKQDESGMPNNRFLAERTGGTYSTLKVQPAELEDSGVYFCASSQVLAGGRETQYFGPGTRLLVL.

The chain is built from TRBV2 and TRBJ1-1; no firm D call. This CDR3 spans 14 amino acids. V lost 4 bases, J lost 2 bases, and 11 bases lay in between. CDR1 and CDR2 from the germline V gene are SNHLY and FYNNEI. For the CDR3, the DNA is TGTGCCAGCAGTGTGGTAGGGAGTAACACTGAAGCTTTCTTT. Translating it yields CASSVVGSNTEAFF.

This clone was recorded once. The chain employs TRBV19 and TRBJ2-3; a possible D gene is TRBD2 (6 bases). The germline gives CDR1 LNHDA, CDR2 SQIVND (reference sequence). CDR3 length: 14 residues. V lost 3 bases and J 7 bases, leaving 14 bases between the germline ends. The CDR3 here is CASSIPGTGNTQYF. In DNA form, the CDR3 reads TGTGCCAGTAGTATTCCAGGGACTGGGAATACGCAGTATTTT.

This chain uses TRBV11-2 with TRBJ1-4; tentatively, D is TRBD1 (6 bases). Germline CDR1 is SGHAT and CDR2 is FQNNGV. With 5 bases removed from V and 8 bases from J, the gap between germline ends came to 15 bases. The CDR3 is 14 amino acids. Here the CDR3 reads CASSRRGAIEKLFF. For the CDR3, the DNA is TGTGCCAGCAGCCGCAGGGGCGCGATCGAAAAACTGTTTTTT.

Only one count was recorded for this clone. At one of its ends the junction is not consistent with the germline gene, which may arise from a read error. The chain combines TRBV20-1 with TRBJ2-1; D uncertain. The CDR3 is 11 amino acids. Germline V gives CDR1 DFQATT, CDR2 SNEGSKA (reference sequence). CDR3 nucleotides: TGCAGTGCTGCCCCCTACAATGAGCGGTTCTTC. As protein: CSAAPYNERFF.

The CDR3 protein is CASSLYTTNTGELFF. In nucleotides, the CDR3 is TGTGCCAGCAGCTTATACACTACGAACACCGGGGAGCTGTTTTTT. The chain uses TRBV7-8 and TRBJ2-2, with no clear D. V shed 2 bases and J shed 0 bases, with 7 bases lying between them. The CDR3 totals 15 residues. CDR1 is SGHVS, CDR2 FQNEAQ, per germline. Drawing the rest from reference TRBV7-8 and TRBJ2-2, the complete variable domain is GAGVSQSPRYKVAKRGQDVALRCDPISGHVSLFWYQQALGQGPEFLTYFQNEAQLDKSGLPSDRFFAERPEGSVSTLKIQRTQQEDSAVYLCASSLYTTNTGELFFGEGSRLTVL.

This clone occurred once. The chain links TRBV2 to TRBJ1-1; 7 bases agree with TRBD1. The CDR3 length is 14 residues. Germline V gene data show CDR1 as SNHLY and CDR2 as FYNNEI. V dropped 6 bases and J dropped 1; count of bases not matched to a gene: 5. CDR3 sequence reads: CASRKGASNTEAFF. DNA for the CDR3: TGTGCCAGCAGGAAGGGGGCCTCGAACACTGAAGCTTTCTTT.

The chain combines TRBV15 with TRBJ1-6, with 8 bases matching TRBD1. Germline CDR1 and CDR2: LNHNV and YYDKDF (reference sequence). V dropped 5 bases and J dropped 10; count of bases not matched to a gene: 4. This CDR3 has 13 amino acids. DNA for the CDR3: TGTGCCACCAGCTACCAGGGGGCCTCACCCCTCCACTTT. It codes for CATSYQGASPLHF.

The chain links TRBV30 to TRBJ2-1; 7 nucleotides line up with TRBD1. This CDR3 comprises 14 residues. Trimming cost V 2 bases and J 4 bases; bases outside gene matches: 5. The germline V gene has CDR1 GTSNPN and CDR2 SVGIG (reference sequence). CDR3 bases: TGTGCCTGGAGTTTGACAGGGTCATACAATGAGCAGTTCTTC. Translating gives CAWSLTGSYNEQFF.

The chain joins TRBV12-5 to TRBJ1-1; D is unresolved. The ends were cut back, 6 bases at V and 3 bases at J, with 11 bases in the middle. The CDR3 loop spans 13 amino acids. In germline, CDR1 is LGHNT, CDR2 FRNRAP. The DNA of the CDR3 is TGTGCTAGTGGGTCGCAGGTGTACACTGAAGCTTTCTTT. Its protein product is CASGSQVYTEAFF. Together with reference TRBV12-5 and TRBJ1-1, the CDR3 gives the full variable domain: DARVTQTPRHKVTEMGQEVTMRCQPILGHNTVFWYRQTMMQGLELLAYFRNRAPLDDSGMPKDRFSAEMPDATLATLKIQPSEPRDSAVYFCASGSQVYTEAFFGQGTRLTVV.

The gene calls are TRBV2 and TRBJ1-2, with a tentative D call TRBD1 (5 bases). The V gene's germline CDR1 is SNHLY and CDR2 FYNNEI. The V end lost 4 bases, the J end lost 3 bases, and 9 bases lay between the germline ends. The CDR3 consists of 13 residues. This CDR3 reads CASSVDRYYGYTF. CDR3 nucleotide sequence: TGTGCCAGCAGTGTTGACAGATACTATGGCTACACCTTC.

J is TRBJ1-5 and V is TRBV10-3, with D tentatively TRBD1 (5 bases). Between the trimmed V and J ends, which lost 1 base and 6 bases, there was a span of 7 bases. The V gene's germline CDR1 is ENHRY and CDR2 SYGVKD. The CDR3 has 13 residues. The CDR3 region is CAISEWQGQPQHF. In DNA, the CDR3 is TGTGCCATCAGTGAGTGGCAGGGTCAGCCCCAGCATTTT.

This chain connects TRBV28 to TRBJ2-1; possibly TRBD2 for D (6 bases). The germline V and J ends were trimmed by 7 bases and 3 bases, with 25 bases remaining between them. The CDR3 consists of 18 residues. CDR1 is MDHEN and CDR2 is SYDVKM in the germline V gene. This CDR3 is CASISNRMGGGIYNEQFF. The CDR3 region has the DNA TGTGCCAGCATCAGTAACAGAATGGGGGGTGGGATCTACAATGAGCAGTTCTTC.

The chain links TRBV28 to TRBJ1-5; TRBD1 is a possible D gene (6 bases). There are 16 residues in the CDR3. V was pared by 1 base and J by 5 bases, with 15 bases between. Germline V CDR1 and CDR2: MDHEN, SYDVKM. CDR3 sequence reads: CASSLSFGGGYQPQHF. The CDR3 bases are TGTGCCAGCAGTTTATCTTTTGGGGGCGGCTATCAGCCCCAGCATTTT.

The gene calls are TRBV7-9 and TRBJ1-4; possibly TRBD1 for D (6 bases). The CDR3 runs 16 residues. The germline V and J ends were trimmed by 7 bases and 6 bases, with 21 bases remaining between them. The germline gives CDR1 SEHNR, CDR2 FQNEAQ (reference sequence). DNA of the CDR3: TGTGCCAGCATCCGACAGGACGAGAACTACGATGAAAAACTGTTTTTT. Translated: CASIRQDENYDEKLFF.

This clone was observed a single time. The chain employs TRBV28 and TRBJ1-5; D remains ambiguous. This CDR3 comprises 16 residues. Germline CDR1 and CDR2: MDHEN and SYDVKM. V lost 5 bases and J 1 base, leaving 15 bases between the germline ends. This CDR3 reads CASSPPGGGSNQPQHF. As DNA, the CDR3 is TGTGCCAGCAGTCCTCCAGGCGGCGGGAGCAATCAGCCCCAGCATTTT.

Turning to this clone: Other DNA sequences of this sample code for an identical CDR3. The V and J genes are TRBV27 and TRBJ1-2; TRBD1 is a possible D gene (5 bases). The CDR3 consists of 13 residues. CDR1 is MNHEY and CDR2 is SMNVEV in the germline V gene (reference sequence). Trimming shortened V by 3 bases and J by 2 bases, and 7 bases separated the two germline ends. For the CDR3, the DNA is TGTGCCAGCAGTTTCCAGGGCAACTATGGCTACACCTTC. It translates to CASSFQGNYGYTF.

The chain has TRBV7-9 and TRBJ2-5, with 7 bases fitting TRBD1. Germline V gene sequence: CDR1 SEHNR, CDR2 FQNEAQ (reference sequence). This CDR3 is 14 amino acids long. V was pared by 2 bases and J by 5 bases, with 5 bases of the junction left unmatched. CDR3 sequence (DNA): TGTGCCAGCAGCTTACAAGAACAGGGGGAGACCCAGTACTTC. Protein product: CASSLQEQGETQYF.

This clone was seen more than once but under ten times. The chain combines TRBV3-1 (or the pseudogene TRBV3-2) with TRBJ2-7, with unresolved D. The CDR3 extends over 13 amino acids. The germline V gene has CDR1 LGHDT and CDR2 YNNKEL (reference sequence). The ends were cut back, 6 bases at V and 6 bases at J, with 15 bases in the middle. CDR3 amino acids: CASRRGTSSEQYF. The CDR3 coding sequence is TGTGCCAGCAGACGAGGAACCTCCAGCGAGCAGTACTTC.